This is a list of T cell receptor beta chains from one sample in a study of OX40 agonist ivuxolimab in advanced cancers. The assay was immunoSEQ multiplex PCR, and TCRdb's table has in-frame clones only and misses some. The data contain some 16,000 clones, 70% to 90% of them singletons. The source material was CD4+ or CD8+ T cells sorted from blood, sampled in a trial of the OX40 agonist ivuxolimab. The receptors were gathered from an adult with an advanced solid tumor such as melanoma, head and neck, liver or kidney cancer. CDR3s include the opening cysteine and the closing phenylalanine or tryptophan. Each record gives: D gene, J gene, clone size, V gene, CDR3 protein, CDR3 DNA. D genes are given only for firm matches. Expanded clones are given a class, and other clones once, few, many or no size at all.

D: TRBD2; J: TRBJ2-1; size: -; V: TRBV11-3; CDR3: CASRRGLAAYCDEQFF; DNA: TGTGCCAGCAGAAGGGGACTAGCGGCGTATTGCGATGAGCAGTTCTTC
D: -; J: TRBJ1-1; size: once; V: TRBV7-2; CDR3: CASSLTLSGGTEAFF; DNA: TGTGCCAGCAGCTTAACATTGTCGGGGGGCACTGAAGCTTTCTTT
D: TRBD2; J: TRBJ2-2; size: -; V: TRBV10-1; CDR3: CASSEREEWTGELFF; DNA: TGCGCCAGCAGTGAGCGGGAGGAGTGGACCGGGGAGCTGTTTTTT
D: -; J: TRBJ2-7; size: -; V: TRBV5-5; CDR3: CASSFGGNEQYF; DNA: TGTGCCAGCAGCTTTGGGGGCAACGAGCAGTACTTC
D: -; J: TRBJ2-7; size: -; V: TRBV7-2; CDR3: CASSLGATYEQYF; DNA: TGTGCCAGCAGCTTAGGGGCAACCTACGAGCAGTACTTC
D: TRBD2; J: TRBJ2-7; size: -; V: TRBV2; CDR3: CASRERTSAYEQYF; DNA: TGTGCCAGCCGCGAAAGGACTAGCGCCTACGAGCAGTACTTC
D: TRBD1; J: TRBJ1-6; size: -; V: TRBV27; CDR3: CASSLYGTANSPLHF; DNA: TGTGCCAGCAGTTTATATGGGACAGCAAATTCACCCCTCCACTTT
D: TRBD1; J: TRBJ2-5; size: -; V: TRBV28; CDR3: CATGDSNQETQYF; DNA: TGTGCCACCGGGGACAGCAACCAAGAGACCCAGTACTTC
D: TRBD2; J: TRBJ2-7; size: -; V: TRBV27; CDR3: CASSLDGLAGNYEQYF; DNA: TGTGCCAGCAGTTTGGATGGACTAGCGGGAAATTACGAGCAGTACTTC
D: TRBD2; J: TRBJ2-1; size: -; V: TRBV7-9; CDR3: CASSPGTSGNNEQFF; DNA: TGTGCCAGCAGCCCCGGGACTAGCGGTAACAATGAGCAGTTCTTC
D: TRBD2; J: TRBJ2-1; size: -; V: TRBV5-4; CDR3: CASSLRAGGPLGEQFF; DNA: TGTGCCAGCAGCTTGAGGGCGGGAGGCCCTCTGGGTGAGCAGTTCTTC
D: -; J: TRBJ2-3; size: -; V: TRBV29-1; CDR3: CSARITGQRSTDTQYF; DNA: TGCAGCGCCCGAATTACAGGGCAAAGGAGCACAGATACGCAGTATTTT
D: -; J: TRBJ2-7; size: -; V: TRBV18; CDR3: CASSPRPEAYEQYF; DNA: TGTGCCAGCTCACCCCGGCCGGAAGCCTACGAGCAGTACTTC
D: -; J: TRBJ1-3; size: -; V: TRBV6-5; CDR3: CASSRGSGNTIYF; DNA: TGTGCCAGCAGTAGGGGGAGCGGAAACACCATATATTTT
D: TRBD1; J: TRBJ2-1; size: -; V: TRBV28; CDR3: CASNPTGAYNEQFF; DNA: TGTGCCAGCAACCCGACAGGGGCGTACAATGAGCAGTTCTTC
D: -; J: TRBJ1-1; size: -; V: TRBV4-3; CDR3: CASSQEPQGEAFF; DNA: TGCGCCAGCAGCCAAGAGCCGCAGGGGGAAGCTTTCTTT
D: -; J: TRBJ2-3; size: -; V: TRBV7-9; CDR3: CASSSLLLTRPDTQYF; DNA: TGTGCCAGCAGCTCCCTACTCCTGACCCGGCCAGATACGCAGTATTTT
D: -; J: TRBJ2-1; size: -; V: TRBV5-1; CDR3: CASSATGKFPSYNEQFF; DNA: TGCGCCAGCAGCGCAACAGGGAAATTCCCGTCCTACAATGAGCAGTTCTTC
D: -; J: TRBJ1-3; size: few; V: TRBV7-6; CDR3: CASSLGPGSSGNTIYF; DNA: TGTGCCAGCAGCTTAGGACCCGGGAGCTCTGGAAACACCATATATTTT
D: TRBD2; J: TRBJ2-1; size: few; V: TRBV23-1; CDR3: CASSQRVTSVYNEQFF; DNA: TGCGCCAGCAGTCAGCGCGTGACTAGCGTGTACAATGAGCAGTTCTTC
D: -; J: TRBJ1-6; size: -; V: TRBV6-5; CDR3: CASSYSGRANNSPLHF; DNA: TGTGCCAGCAGTTACTCAGGGAGGGCTAATAATTCACCCCTCCACTTT
D: TRBD2; J: TRBJ2-1; size: -; V: TRBV4-2; CDR3: CASSQDGLAGAEQFF; DNA: TGTGCCAGCAGCCAAGATGGGCTAGCGGGAGCTGAGCAGTTCTTC
D: -; J: TRBJ2-3; size: -; V: TRBV5-1; CDR3: CASSLVGRVDTQYF; DNA: TGCGCCAGCAGCTTGGTGGGTAGGGTAGATACGCAGTATTTT
D: -; J: TRBJ2-7; size: -; V: TRBV12-5; CDR3: CASGGSGGIYEQYF; DNA: TGTGCTAGTGGGGGTTCTGGGGGCATCTACGAGCAGTACTTC
D: -; J: TRBJ1-6; size: -; V: TRBV6-6; CDR3: CASGSSSYNSPLHF; DNA: TGTGCCAGCGGATCTAGCTCCTATAATTCACCCCTCCACTTT
D: -; J: TRBJ1-2; size: -; V: TRBV11-1; CDR3: CASSGGRSYTF; DNA: TGTGCCAGCAGCGGGGGTAGAAGCTACACCTTC
D: TRBD2; J: TRBJ2-2; size: -; V: TRBV27; CDR3: CASRLGREHGELFF; DNA: TGTGCCAGCAGACTGGGGCGGGAGCACGGGGAGCTGTTTTTT
D: -; J: TRBJ2-1; size: -; V: TRBV2; CDR3: CASRVVGADNEQFF; DNA: TGTGCCAGCAGAGTTGTCGGGGCTGACAATGAGCAGTTCTTC
D: -; J: TRBJ2-2; size: -; V: TRBV4-1; CDR3: CASSQLSENTGELFF; DNA: TGCGCCAGCAGCCAACTGAGCGAGAACACCGGGGAGCTGTTTTTT
D: TRBD1; J: TRBJ2-5; size: -; V: TRBV2; CDR3: CATGGQGQETQYF; DNA: TGTGCCACCGGAGGACAGGGTCAAGAGACCCAGTACTTC
D: -; J: TRBJ2-3; size: once; V: TRBV30; CDR3: CAWVSPGTDTQYF; DNA: TGTGCCTGGGTCTCTCCGGGCACAGATACGCAGTATTTT
D: -; J: TRBJ2-1; size: -; V: TRBV5-1; CDR3: CASSSAGSNEQFF; DNA: TGCGCCAGCAGCTCGGCGGGCTCCAATGAGCAGTTCTTC
D: -; J: TRBJ2-1; size: -; V: TRBV7-2; CDR3: CASSFSDRSYNEQFF; DNA: TGTGCCAGCAGCTTTAGTGACAGGTCCTACAATGAGCAGTTCTTC
D: -; J: TRBJ2-1; size: -; V: TRBV4-3; CDR3: CASSQAYSSGGYNEQFF; DNA: TGCGCCAGCAGCCAAGCCTACTCCTCGGGTGGGTACAATGAGCAGTTCTTC
D: -; J: TRBJ1-5; size: -; V: TRBV28; CDR3: CASSFPNPAPQHF; DNA: TGTGCCAGCAGTTTCCCCAACCCGGCGCCCCAGCATTTT
D: -; J: TRBJ1-5; size: -; V: TRBV30; CDR3: CAWSVDRSQPQHF; DNA: TGTGCCTGGAGTGTAGATAGGTCTCAGCCCCAGCATTTT
D: -; J: TRBJ1-2; size: -; V: TRBV5-4; CDR3: CASSLAADYGYTF; DNA: TGTGCCAGCAGCTTGGCGGCGGACTATGGCTACACCTTC
D: -; J: TRBJ1-4; size: -; V: TRBV7-8; CDR3: CASSLRTGGEKLFF; DNA: TGTGCCAGCAGCTTGAGAACAGGAGGTGAAAAACTGTTTTTT
D: -; J: TRBJ2-5; size: -; V: TRBV5-1; CDR3: CASSSGSEETQYF; DNA: TGCGCCAGCAGCTCGGGAAGTGAAGAGACCCAGTACTTC
D: -; J: TRBJ2-1; size: -; V: TRBV6-1; CDR3: CASSVDSYNEQFF; DNA: TGTGCCAGCAGTGTTGACTCCTACAATGAGCAGTTCTTC
D: TRBD1; J: TRBJ1-3; size: -; V: TRBV7-9; CDR3: CASSSTGASGNTIYF; DNA: TGTGCCAGCAGCTCCACAGGGGCGTCTGGAAACACCATATATTTT
D: TRBD2; J: TRBJ2-7; size: -; V: TRBV10-1; CDR3: CASSASAGGGNEQYF; DNA: TGCGCCAGCAGTGCTTCGGCGGGAGGTGGAAACGAGCAGTACTTC
D: -; J: TRBJ2-7; size: -; V: TRBV11-3; CDR3: CASSLGGGIEEQYF; DNA: TGTGCCAGCAGCTTGGGAGGGGGGATTGAAGAGCAGTACTTC
D: -; J: TRBJ2-1; size: -; V: TRBV11-2; CDR3: CASSIGQSSYNEQFF; DNA: TGTGCCAGCAGCATAGGACAGAGTTCCTACAATGAGCAGTTCTTC
D: -; J: TRBJ1-4; size: -; V: TRBV6-1; CDR3: CASSGGLLAHNEKLFF; DNA: TGTGCCAGCAGTGGGGGACTGTTAGCCCATAATGAAAAACTGTTTTTT
D: TRBD1; J: TRBJ1-2; size: -; V: TRBV7-2; CDR3: CASSLEGQPLGYTF; DNA: TGTGCCAGCAGCTTGGAGGGACAGCCCCTTGGCTACACCTTC
D: -; J: TRBJ1-5; size: -; V: TRBV19; CDR3: CASRSRASGNQPQHF; DNA: TGTGCCAGTAGAAGCCGGGCCAGCGGCAATCAGCCCCAGCATTTT
D: TRBD1; J: TRBJ2-5; size: -; V: TRBV2; CDR3: CATGGQGQGTQYF; DNA: TGTGCCACCGGAGGACAGGGTCAAGGGACCCAGTACTTC
D: -; J: TRBJ2-4; size: -; V: TRBV5-1; CDR3: CASSLGDDIQYF; DNA: TGCGCCAGCAGCTTGGGGGACGACATTCAGTACTTC
D: -; J: TRBJ1-3; size: few; V: TRBV4-1; CDR3: CASSQVRGNTIYF; DNA: TGCGCCAGCAGCCAAGTTCGAGGAAACACCATATATTTT
D: -; J: TRBJ2-3; size: -; V: TRBV7-2; CDR3: CASSLPERGRKDTQYF; DNA: TGTGCCAGCAGCCTACCGGAACGGGGCCGCAAAGATACGCAGTATTTT
D: TRBD2; J: TRBJ2-1; size: -; V: TRBV13; CDR3: CASSLRGSGYNEQFF; DNA: TGTGCCAGCAGCTTAAGGGGTAGCGGGTACAATGAGCAGTTCTTC
D: -; J: TRBJ2-1; size: -; V: TRBV6-1; CDR3: CASSLRRVGDEQFF; DNA: TGTGCCAGCAGTCTACGCCGAGTGGGCGATGAGCAGTTCTTC